The 14 T cell receptor beta chains given below trace back to one sample, sequenced in a study of blood T cell repertoires in COVID-19. Sequencing used immunoSEQ multiplex PCR; TCRdb keeps in-frame clones, though not all of them. Found here are roughly 50,000 clones, roughly four fifths of them singletons; the top ten hold roughly 7.3%. The sample taken for sequencing was peripheral blood. These receptors originate from a man aged 40-49 years with acute or convalescent COVID-19.

The chain employs TRBV3-1 (or the pseudogene TRBV3-2) and TRBJ2-4, with D perhaps TRBD2 (6 bases). The CDR3 extends over 20 amino acids. The V and J ends lost 5 bases and 3 bases respectively, with 29 bases between them. Germline V gives CDR1 LGHDT, CDR2 YNNKEL (reference sequence). This chain's CDR3 is CASSKSGWEANGPDKNIQYF. CDR3 bases: TGTGCCAGCAGCAAAAGCGGATGGGAGGCTAACGGGCCCGACAAAAACATTCAGTACTTC.

This clone came up a few times. The V gene is TRBV2, the J gene TRBJ1-5; no firm D call. Between the trimmed V and J ends, which lost 1 base and 9 bases, there was a span of 7 bases. CDR3 length equals 12 residues. CDR1 and CDR2 from the germline V gene are SNHLY and FYNNEI. The CDR3 region has the DNA TGTGCCAGCAGTGAAGGCTCGCGGCCCCAGCATTTT. Amino acids: CASSEGSRPQHF.

This clone was observed a handful of times. The genes are TRBV10-2 and TRBJ1-1; 8 nucleotides align to TRBD1. The CDR3 runs to 14 residues. Trimming at V came to 6 bases and at J to 1 base, leaving 4 bases not matched to a gene. The germline CDR1 and CDR2 sequences are WSHSY and SAAADI. The CDR3 DNA sequence: TGCGCCAGCAGAACAGGGGGTTCGAACACTGAAGCTTTCTTT. Protein product: CASRTGGSNTEAFF.

The chain couples TRBV29-1 to TRBJ2-7; 7 bases fit TRBD2. The junction had 14 bases not matched to a gene; V was cut back by 3 bases and J by 6 bases. This CDR3 is 15 amino acids long. The germline gives CDR1 SQVTM, CDR2 ANQGSEA. The CDR3 region has the DNA TGCAGCGTTGAGATCAACGGGGGGACCCTACGCGAGCAGTACTTC. This encodes CSVEINGGTLREQYF.

The chain couples TRBV2 to TRBJ2-1, with D perhaps TRBD1 (5 bases). This CDR3 contains 14 residues. V lost 6 bases to trimming and J lost 6 bases, with 15 bases between them. Looked up from germline, CDR1 is SNHLY and CDR2 is FYNNEI. CDR3 sequence (DNA): TGTGCCAGCAGGTGGGGCGGCCAAGTCAATGAGCAGTTCTTC. Residues: CASRWGGQVNEQFF.

The rearrangement uses TRBV5-4 and TRBJ2-2, with D hard to call. Germline lookup yields CDR1 SGHNT and CDR2 YYREEE (reference sequence). The V end lost 1 base, the J end lost 1 base, and 5 bases lay between the germline ends. The CDR3 loop spans 14 amino acids. CDR3 loop: CASSLPGNTGELFF. Here the CDR3 DNA reads TGTGCCAGCAGCTTGCCCGGGAACACCGGGGAGCTGTTTTTT.

In DNA, the CDR3 is TGTGCCAGCAGTTACTCGGCGGTGAACACTGAAGCTTTCTTT. Amino acid sequence: CASSYSAVNTEAFF. J is TRBJ1-1 and V is TRBV6-5; D is undetermined. Looked up from germline, CDR1 is MNHEY and CDR2 is SVGAGI. Trimming stripped 0 bases from V and 0 bases from J, with 5 bases between. This CDR3 spans 14 amino acids.

V gene TRBV18 combines with J gene TRBJ1-4; D remains ambiguous. Trimming cost V 3 bases and J 7 bases, with 9 bases left between them. CDR1 is KGHSH and CDR2 is LQKENI in the germline V gene. The CDR3 consists of 13 residues. The CDR3 DNA reads TGTGCCAGCTCACCGGGTGGCGGTGAAAAACTGTTTTTT. Its protein is CASSPGGGEKLFF.

The J gene is TRBJ2-7, the V gene TRBV2; possible D gene TRBD1, 6 bases. The CDR3 contains 13 residues. The V end lost 6 bases, the J end lost 4 bases, and 13 bases lay between the germline ends. Per the germline V gene, CDR1 is SNHLY and CDR2 is FYNNEI. The CDR3 protein is CASSYIGQYEQYF. The CDR3, as DNA: TGTGCCAGCAGCTACATCGGACAGTACGAGCAGTACTTC.

This clone was seen a single time. This rearrangement joins TRBV4-1 to TRBJ2-2, with 9 nucleotides matching TRBD2. V shed 0 bases and J 5 bases; nucleotides not matched to a gene: 7. The germline CDR1 and CDR2 sequences are MGHRA and YSYEKL. CDR3 length equals 17 residues. In nucleotides, the CDR3 is TGCGCCAGCAGCCAAGAACCACTAGCGGGTTCGACCGGGGAGCTGTTTTTT. It yields the protein CASSQEPLAGSTGELFF.

The gene calls are TRBV5-4 and TRBJ2-1; D gene unclear. The CDR3 is 16 residues long. V shed 4 bases and J shed 0 bases, with 14 bases lying between them. Germline V lookup: CDR1 SGHNT, CDR2 YYREEE (reference sequence). Written as DNA, the CDR3 is TGTGCCAGCAGCGCGAGCACGGTTGTCTCCTACAATGAGCAGTTCTTC. Encoded protein: CASSASTVVSYNEQFF.

CDR3 nucleotide sequence: TGTGCCAGCAGCTCGAGGGCACTAGCGGACCTGAACACCGGGGAGCTGTTTTTT. Residues: CASSSRALADLNTGELFF. The V call is TRBV5-4, the J call TRBJ2-2; 8 nucleotides line up with TRBD2. The germline V gene has CDR1 SGHNT and CDR2 YYREEE (reference sequence). V lost 3 bases to trimming and J lost 1 base; unmatched junction nucleotides: 11. The length of the CDR3 is 18 residues.

This clone was counted between two and nine times. The chain combines TRBV2 with TRBJ2-3, with TRBD2 matching over 12 bases. J lost 2 bases, V lost 7 bases, and 7 bases had no gene match. Germline CDR1 SNHLY, CDR2 FYNNEI. CDR3 length: 16 residues. This CDR3 reads CASILTSGGATDTQYF. DNA of the CDR3: TGTGCCAGCATCCTGACTAGCGGGGGAGCCACAGATACGCAGTATTTT.

The chain joins TRBV18 to TRBJ1-1; 7 nucleotides align to TRBD1. Germline V CDR1 and CDR2: KGHSH, LQKENI. This CDR3 contains 15 residues. With 3 bases clipped from V and 1 base from J, the junction kept 5 bases outside the gene matches. The CDR3, as DNA: TGTGCCAGCTCACCCCAGGACAGGCAGAACACTGAAGCTTTCTTT. It encodes CASSPQDRQNTEAFF.